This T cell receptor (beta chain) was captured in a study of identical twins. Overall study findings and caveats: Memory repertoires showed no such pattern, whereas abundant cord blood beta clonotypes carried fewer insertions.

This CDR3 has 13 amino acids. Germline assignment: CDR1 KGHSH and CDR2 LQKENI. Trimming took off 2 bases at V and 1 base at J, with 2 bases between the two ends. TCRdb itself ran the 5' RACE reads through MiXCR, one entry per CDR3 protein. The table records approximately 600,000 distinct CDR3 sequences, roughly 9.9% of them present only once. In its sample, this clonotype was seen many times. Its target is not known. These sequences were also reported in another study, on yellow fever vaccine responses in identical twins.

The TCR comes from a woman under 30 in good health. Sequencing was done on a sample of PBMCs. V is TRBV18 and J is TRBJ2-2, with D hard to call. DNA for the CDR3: TGTGCCAGCTCACCAGAGAACACCGGGGAGCTGTTTTTT. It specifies CASSPENTGELFF.